The source of this T cell receptor (beta chain) is a study of cytomegalovirus exposure and HLA in healthy donors. The PCR had 60 Vbeta and 13 Jbeta primers. In the authors' workflow: About 80 million unique TCR beta chains, around 11 million of them shared, were counted by a later analysis. This table comes from immunoSEQ multiplex PCR, and its TCRdb copy is limited to in-frame clones, with some not included. V, J and clone size are taken as reported in that table, and D and trimming were inferred from the DNA itself. The table records approximately 170,000 clones, 75% to 90% of them present only once. This CDR3 region has 17 residues. The germline gives CDR1 MNHNS, CDR2 SASEGT. The J segment lost 3 bases and the V segment lost 4 bases, leaving 9 bases of the junction unmatched.

This sequence originates from a boy aged 2 to 10 in good health and CMV-seronegative. This chain links TRBV6-1 with TRBJ2-3; TRBD2 agrees at 11 bases. What was sequenced was PBMCs. The CDR3: CASSGLAGSSRTDTQYF. CDR3 DNA sequence: TGTGCCAGCAGTGGACTAGCGGGGTCGTCGAGGACAGATACGCAGTATTTT.